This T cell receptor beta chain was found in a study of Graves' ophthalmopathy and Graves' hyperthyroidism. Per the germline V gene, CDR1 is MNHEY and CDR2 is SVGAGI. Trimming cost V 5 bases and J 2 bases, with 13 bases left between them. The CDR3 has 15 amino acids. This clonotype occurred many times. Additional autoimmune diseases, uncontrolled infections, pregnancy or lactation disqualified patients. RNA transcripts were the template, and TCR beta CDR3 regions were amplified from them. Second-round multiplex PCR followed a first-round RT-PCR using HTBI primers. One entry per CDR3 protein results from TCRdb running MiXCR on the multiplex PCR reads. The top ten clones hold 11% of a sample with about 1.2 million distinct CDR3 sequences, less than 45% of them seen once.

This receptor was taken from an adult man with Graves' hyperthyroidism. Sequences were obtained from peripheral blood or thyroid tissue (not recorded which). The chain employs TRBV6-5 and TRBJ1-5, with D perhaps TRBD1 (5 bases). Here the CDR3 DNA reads TGTGCCAGCAGTCGGTCCAGGGAGGGCAATCAGCCCCAGCATTTT. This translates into CASSRSREGNQPQHF.